Following are 25 T cell receptor beta chains from one sample sequenced in a study of blood T cell repertoires in COVID-19. Here immunoSEQ multiplex PCR was the method, and the copy in TCRdb shows in-frame clones only, minus some. In the table there are 250,000 to 300,000 clones, 87% of which are singletons. Sequencing used peripheral blood. The receptors here all came from a woman between 50 and 59 years old who had recovered from COVID-19.

V gene TRBV5-1 combines with J gene TRBJ2-3, with D possibly being TRBD1 (6 bases). Germline V CDR1 and CDR2: SGHRS, YFSETQ. The CDR3 totals 14 residues. Trimming took off 2 bases at V and 3 bases at J, with 10 bases between the two ends. CDR3 amino acids: CASSFGTPTDTQYF. CDR3 DNA sequence: TGCGCCAGCAGCTTCGGGACACCGACAGATACGCAGTATTTT. The full variable domain, in which reference TRBV5-1 and TRBJ2-3 provide the parts outside the CDR3, is KAGVTQTPRYLIKTRGQQVTLSCSPISGHRSVSWYQQTPGQGLQFLFEYFSETQRNKGNFPGRFSGRQFSNSRSEMNVSTLELGDSALYLCASSFGTPTDTQYFGPGTRLTVL.

V gene TRBV27 combines with J gene TRBJ2-7; the match to TRBD2 covers 15 bases. After removal of 5 bases from V and 6 bases from J, the junction contained 5 bases not matched to a gene. This CDR3 comprises 15 residues. Germline loops: CDR1 MNHEY, CDR2 SMNVEV (reference sequence). The CDR3 coding sequence is TGTGCCAGCAGTCCTGAGGGACTAGCGGGAGGCGAGCAGTACTTC. This translates into CASSPEGLAGGEQYF.

The gene calls are TRBV18 and TRBJ1-2; perhaps TRBD1 as D (6 bases). Trimming cost V 2 bases and J 4 bases, with 11 bases left between them. The CDR3 is 14 residues long. The germline V gene encodes CDR1 KGHSH and CDR2 LQKENI. The CDR3 region has the DNA TGTGCCAGCTCACCATCAGGGGAGGGCTATGGCTACACCTTC. It codes for CASSPSGEGYGYTF.

V and J are TRBV19 and TRBJ2-7; D is possibly TRBD1 (6 bases). This CDR3 contains 15 residues. Between the trimmed V and J ends, which lost 5 bases and 6 bases, there was a span of 20 bases. Germline V lookup: CDR1 LNHDA, CDR2 SQIVND (reference sequence). CDR3 loop: CASSLTTGRTSEQYF. The CDR3 DNA is TGTGCCAGTAGTTTGACCACAGGGAGAACGTCCGAGCAGTACTTC.

The CDR3: CASIAGTSGINEQFF. For the CDR3, the DNA is TGTGCCAGCATAGCCGGGACTAGCGGGATCAATGAGCAGTTCTTC. V usage is TRBV7-9 and J usage is TRBJ2-1; TRBD2 aligns across 13 bases. The V segment lost 7 bases and the J segment 6 bases; nucleotides outside the gene matches: 6. CDR1 and CDR2 (germline): SEHNR, FQNEAQ (reference sequence). The CDR3 is 15 residues long.

The V gene is TRBV2, the J gene TRBJ1-6, with a possible D match to TRBD1 (5 bases). The CDR3 runs 18 residues. Germline values: CDR1 SNHLY, CDR2 FYNNEI. The V gene lost 2 bases and the J gene lost 0 bases, with 14 bases spanning the gap. The CDR3 sequence is CASSELKVGGSYNSPLHF. The DNA of the CDR3 is TGTGCCAGCAGTGAACTGAAGGTCGGGGGCTCCTATAATTCACCCCTCCACTTT. Looking up the rest from reference TRBV2 and TRBJ1-6 gives the full variable domain: EPEVTQTPSHQVTQMGQEVILRCVPISNHLYFYWYRQILGQKVEFLVSFYNNEISEKSEIFDDQFSVERPDGSNFTLKIRSTKLEDSAMYFCASSELKVGGSYNSPLHFGNGTRLTVT.

V usage is TRBV23-1 and J usage is TRBJ1-4; no clear D. TRBV23-1 is given ORF status, its function remaining uncertain. V lost 0 bases, J lost 8 bases, and 10 bases lay in between. This CDR3 is 14 amino acids long. The CDR3 sequence is CASSQSETEEKLFF. The CDR3 coding sequence is TGCGCCAGCAGTCAATCGGAGACGGAGGAAAAACTGTTTTTT.

The rearrangement joins TRBV7-9 to TRBJ2-1; D gene unclear. Trimming cost V 5 bases and J 15 bases, with 11 bases left between them. The CDR3 totals 10 residues. The germline gives CDR1 SEHNR, CDR2 FQNEAQ (reference sequence). CDR3 coding DNA: TGTGCCAGCAGCCCCACGGGTCTGTTCTTC. Its protein product is CASSPTGLFF.

In this sample, this clone turned up once. The chain carries TRBV5-1 and TRBJ1-1; D is perhaps TRBD1 (6 bases). V was pared by 3 bases and J by 4 bases, with 13 bases between. The CDR3 runs 14 residues. Germline lookup yields CDR1 SGHRS and CDR2 YFSETQ. The CDR3 sequence is CASSWGPSPTEAFF. The CDR3 DNA sequence: TGCGCCAGCAGCTGGGGGCCCTCGCCCACTGAAGCTTTCTTT.

The chain employs TRBV30 and TRBJ1-3; D is undetermined. From germline, CDR1 is GTSNPN and CDR2 SVGIG (reference sequence). The CDR3 runs 14 residues. The V end was cut by 0 bases, the J end by 2 bases, with 8 bases between. Here the CDR3 DNA reads TGTGCCTGGAGTGTACTGAGTGCTGGAAACACCATATATTTT. Residues: CAWSVLSAGNTIYF.

The V call is TRBV19, the J call TRBJ1-1; a possible D gene is TRBD1 (6 bases). V was cut by 0 bases and J by 4 bases, with 12 bases left in between. CDR1 and CDR2 (germline): LNHDA, SQIVND (reference sequence). The CDR3 totals 15 residues. CDR3 residues: CASSIDDGRGTEAFF. CDR3 nucleotide sequence: TGTGCCAGTAGTATAGATGACGGCAGGGGCACTGAAGCTTTCTTT.

The rearrangement links TRBV30 to TRBJ2-5, with 8 bases that match TRBD1. CDR1 GTSNPN and CDR2 SVGIG come from the germline V gene (reference sequence). V dropped 3 bases and J dropped 3; count of bases not matched to a gene: 6. This CDR3 comprises 14 residues. The CDR3 here is CAWRGTGDKETQYF. The DNA of the CDR3 is TGTGCCTGGAGGGGGACAGGAGACAAAGAGACCCAGTACTTC.

The chain employs TRBV28 and TRBJ1-2, with D perhaps matching TRBD1 (6 bases). Trimming stripped 5 bases from V and 0 bases from J, with 13 bases between. Germline V gives CDR1 MDHEN, CDR2 SYDVKM. This CDR3 comprises 15 residues. As DNA, the CDR3 is TGTGCCAGCAGTCCTCAGGGGATAGCTAACTATGGCTACACCTTC. This translates into CASSPQGIANYGYTF.

CDR3 bases: TGTGCCAGCAGCTTGGATTCAGGGGGCAGAAGTTCAATATATTTT. Protein product: CASSLDSGGRSSIYF. The V gene is TRBV5-5, the J gene TRBJ2-3, with 8 positions matching TRBD1. The V gene's germline CDR1 is SGHKS and CDR2 YYEKEE (reference sequence). The CDR3 contains 15 residues. Trimming took 0 bases from V and 15 from J; bases not matched to a gene: 15.

The chain is built from TRBV5-4 and TRBJ2-1; possible D gene TRBD1, 6 bases. V lost 0 bases to trimming and J lost 6 bases, with 10 bases between them. The germline gives CDR1 SGHNT, CDR2 YYREEE (reference sequence). The CDR3 contains 14 residues. CDR3 protein: CASSLARGTNEQFF. The CDR3 DNA is TGTGCCAGCAGCTTGGCCAGGGGTACCAATGAGCAGTTCTTC. Based on the CDR3 plus reference TRBV5-4 and TRBJ2-1, the full variable domain is ETGVTQSPTHLIKTRGQQVTLRCSSQSGHNTVSWYQQALGQGPQFIFQYYREEENGRGNFPPRFSGLQFPNYSSELNVNALELDDSALYLCASSLARGTNEQFFGPGTRLTVL.

A single count supports this clone. V gene TRBV28 combines with J gene TRBJ2-1; D might be TRBD2 (5 bases). The CDR3 is 12 residues long. Germline V CDR1 and CDR2: MDHEN, SYDVKM. Trimming took off 5 bases at V and 9 bases at J, with 11 bases between the two ends. The CDR3 region has the DNA TGTGCCAGCAGTCCGCCCCGGGGTGAGCAGTTCTTC. Translated: CASSPPRGEQFF.

This chain joins TRBV7-9 and TRBJ2-7; 12 positions agree with TRBD2. V shed 0 bases, J shed 4 bases, and the junction held 13 bases outside the gene matches. The CDR3 covers 19 residues. Germline-derived CDR1 and CDR2 are SEHNR and FQNEAQ (reference sequence). The CDR3 DNA is TGTGCCAGCAGCTTAGCCCCGGGACTAGCGGGCCAGAGAGTGTACGAGCAGTACTTC. This gives the protein CASSLAPGLAGQRVYEQYF.

V and J are TRBV4-3 and TRBJ2-3, with 9 nucleotides matching TRBD2. The CDR3 contains 17 residues. Germline V gene data show CDR1 as LGHNA and CDR2 as YSLEER. Trimming cost V 0 bases and J 5 bases; bases outside gene matches: 9. The CDR3 sequence is CASSQDGLAGTGDTQYF. The CDR3 DNA sequence: TGCGCCAGCAGCCAAGACGGTCTAGCGGGGACTGGAGATACGCAGTATTTT.

The chain couples TRBV9 to TRBJ1-2, with a weak D call TRBD1 (5 bases). V was shortened by 0 bases and J by 5 bases, with 14 bases between the two germline ends. Looked up from germline, CDR1 is SGDLS and CDR2 is YYNGEE. This CDR3 is built from 15 residues. The CDR3 bases are TGTGCCAGCAGCGTAGGTTCGGAGGGACGATATGGCTACACCTTC. It codes for CASSVGSEGRYGYTF.

This clone was seen once. The chain has TRBV19 and TRBJ2-7, with 7 bases matching TRBD1. From germline, CDR1 is LNHDA and CDR2 SQIVND (reference sequence). Germline trimming cut 1 base from V and 3 bases from J; bases unmatched to any gene: 3. This CDR3 spans 14 amino acids. Written as DNA, the CDR3 is TGTGCCAGTAGTATAGGAGGGGGCCGCTACGAGCAGTACTTC. Translating it yields CASSIGGGRYEQYF.

The J gene is TRBJ2-1, the V gene TRBV9, with TRBD2 as a possible D gene (5 bases). The CDR3 totals 17 residues. Trimming removed 1 base at V and 5 bases at J, with 19 bases between. Per germline, CDR1 SGDLS and CDR2 YYNGEE. CDR3 nucleotide sequence: TGTGCCAGCAGCGTAAGCACTCCCGGGATGCCTAACAATGAGCAGTTCTTC. Translation: CASSVSTPGMPNNEQFF.

The rearrangement links TRBV30 to TRBJ1-2, with TRBD1 matching 11 bases. The CDR3 extends over 14 amino acids. Germline V gene lookup returns CDR1 GTSNPN and CDR2 SVGIG (reference sequence). The V segment lost 4 bases and the J segment 4 bases; nucleotides outside the gene matches: 5. CDR3 protein: CAWTTDRGRYGYTF. The CDR3 DNA reads as TGTGCCTGGACCACGGACAGGGGGCGCTATGGCTACACCTTC. Together with reference TRBV30 and TRBJ1-2, the CDR3 gives the full variable domain: SQTIHQWPATLVQPVGSPLSLECTVEGTSNPNLYWYRQAAGRGLQLLFYSVGIGQISSEVPQNLSASRPQDRQFILSSKKLLLSDSGFYLCAWTTDRGRYGYTFGSGTRLTVV.

The CDR3 DNA reads TGTGCCAGCAGCTCAGGGGGCGCTTACTATGGCTACACCTTC. Its protein is CASSSGGAYYGYTF. The V call is TRBV14, the J call TRBJ1-2; 8 bases fit TRBD1. Germline CDR1 and CDR2: SGHDN and FVKESK. The CDR3 contains 14 residues. V was pared by 5 bases and J by 3 bases, with 5 bases of the junction left unmatched.

The chain joins TRBV5-1 to TRBJ2-5; tentatively, D is TRBD2 (5 bases). The germline CDR1 and CDR2 sequences are SGHRS and YFSETQ. This CDR3 region has 15 residues. Trimming cost V 0 bases and J 1 base, with 10 bases left between them. The chain's CDR3 is CASSLGGASQETQYF. In DNA form, the CDR3 reads TGCGCCAGCAGCTTGGGGGGAGCCTCCCAAGAGACCCAGTACTTC.

The rearrangement links TRBV21-1 to TRBJ2-3; TRBD2 is the table's D call and was not checked against the DNA. TRBV21-1 is a documented pseudogene. This CDR3 spans 18 amino acids. Here the CDR3 DNA reads TGTGCCAGCAGCGAAAGCTCCCGGACGCGGGAGGGTGCAGATACGCAGTATTTT. Its translation: CASSESSRTREGADTQYF.